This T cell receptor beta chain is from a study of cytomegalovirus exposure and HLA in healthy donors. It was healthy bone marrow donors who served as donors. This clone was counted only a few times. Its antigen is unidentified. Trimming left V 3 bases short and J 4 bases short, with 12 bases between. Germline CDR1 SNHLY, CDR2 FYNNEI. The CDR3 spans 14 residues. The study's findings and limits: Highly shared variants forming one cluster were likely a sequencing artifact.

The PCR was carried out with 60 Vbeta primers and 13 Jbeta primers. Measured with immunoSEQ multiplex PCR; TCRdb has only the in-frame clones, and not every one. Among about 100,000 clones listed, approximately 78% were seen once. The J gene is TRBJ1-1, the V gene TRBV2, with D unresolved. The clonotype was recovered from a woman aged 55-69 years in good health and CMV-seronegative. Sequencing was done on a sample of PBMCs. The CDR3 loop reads CASSDKRTATEAFF. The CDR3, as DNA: TGTGCCAGCAGTGACAAGAGAACAGCCACTGAAGCTTTCTTT.